This T cell receptor (beta chain) was recovered during a study of blood T cell repertoires in COVID-19. Study as a whole: Sample material is recorded as cDNA or gDNA derived from T cells, B-cell-depleted T cells, or PBMCs.

Libraries were prepared by immunoSEQ multiplex PCR; TCRdb keeps only in-frame clonotypes and omits some of them. The data contain fewer than 70,000 clones, less than 90% of them singletons. A remark on this clone: Other DNA sequences from this sample encode an identical CDR3 as well.

V lost 3 bases to trimming and J lost 3 bases; unmatched junction nucleotides: 1. Germline V gene sequence: CDR1 KGHDR, CDR2 SFDVKD. CDR3 length: 15 amino acids. The receptor's source is an older man with acute or convalescent COVID-19. V is TRBV24-1 and J is TRBJ2-1; 10 bases are a match to TRBD2. Material: peripheral blood. This CDR3 reads CATSDASGSYNEQFF. CDR3 DNA: TGTGCCACCAGTGATGCTAGCGGGAGCTACAATGAGCAGTTCTTC.